The rows below give T cell receptor beta chains drawn from one sample of a study of read filtering for tumor transcriptome and immune sequencing. TCRdb passed the reads through MiXCR, listing each CDR3 protein once. The sample includes more than 100,000 distinct CDR3 sequences, approximately 12% of them seen just once. Source material: a population of CD138-negative cells sorted from bone marrow. The receptors come from a donor at least 40 years old with multiple myeloma. Each CDR3 is given with its conserved first and last residue. The order of the fields is V gene, J gene, clone size, D gene, CDR3 length, CDR3 protein, CDR3 DNA. D genes are given only for firm matches. Expanded clones are given a class, and other clones once, few, many or no size at all.

V: TRBV12-3/TRBV12-4; J: TRBJ1-6; size: many; D: -; length: 13; CDR3: CASASSYNSPLHF; DNA: TGTGCCAGTGCCAGCTCCTATAATTCACCCCTCCACTTT
V: TRBV12-3/TRBV12-4; J: TRBJ2-5; size: -; D: -; length: 13; CDR3: CASSLLAQEAQYF; DNA: TGTGCCAGCAGTTTACTAGCGCAAGAGGCCCAGTACTTC
V: TRBV18; J: TRBJ1-6; size: many; D: TRBD1; length: 15; CDR3: CASSRQGGYNSPLHF; DNA: TGTGCCAGCTCTCGACAGGGGGGCTATAATTCACCCCTCCACTTT
V: TRBV24-1; J: TRBJ2-5; size: -; D: -; length: 14; CDR3: CATSDGKYQETQYF; DNA: TGTGCCACCAGTGATGGAAAGTACCAAGAGACCCAGTACTTC
V: TRBV18; J: TRBJ2-1; size: -; D: -; length: 16; CDR3: CASSPPSAGRLNEQFF; DNA: TGTGCCAGCTCACCACCTTCGGCGGGGCGGTTGAATGAGCAGTTCTTC
V: TRBV2; J: TRBJ1-1; size: many; D: -; length: 14; CDR3: CASSVRTANTEAFF; DNA: TGTGCCAGCAGTGTTAGGACAGCGAACACTGAAGCTTTCTTT
V: TRBV6-2/TRBV6-3; J: TRBJ1-1; size: -; D: -; length: 16; CDR3: CVSRSRPGQRNTEAFF; DNA: TGTGTCAGCAGATCCCGGCCGGGGCAGAGGAACACTGAAGCTTTCTTT
V: TRBV5-1; J: TRBJ1-5; size: many; D: TRBD1; length: 13; CDR3: CASRLDRGEPQHF; DNA: TGCGCCAGCAGGTTGGACAGGGGGGAGCCCCAGCATTTT
V: TRBV3-1; J: TRBJ2-1; size: many; D: TRBD2; length: 17; CDR3: CASSQGPGTSGHNEQFF; DNA: TGTGCCAGCAGCCAAGGGCCCGGGACTAGCGGCCACAATGAGCAGTTCTTC
V: TRBV3-1; J: TRBJ1-2; size: many; D: -; length: 14; CDR3: CASSQDPAPRGYTF; DNA: TGTGCCAGCAGCCAAGATCCGGCCCCTCGGGGCTACACCTTC
V: TRBV6-5; J: TRBJ2-7; size: -; D: -; length: 14; CDR3: CASSYVSDSHEQYF; DNA: TGTGCCAGCAGTTATGTTAGTGATTCCCACGAGCAGTACTTC
V: TRBV20-1; J: TRBJ2-3; size: many; D: TRBD2; length: 14; CDR3: CSARVAGVTDTQYF; DNA: TGCAGTGCTAGGGTAGCGGGGGTCACAGATACGCAGTATTTT
V: TRBV5-1; J: TRBJ1-2; size: many; D: TRBD1; length: 14; CDR3: CASSLGQGGYGYTF; DNA: TGCGCCAGCAGCTTGGGACAGGGAGGCTATGGCTACACCTTC
V: TRBV10-3; J: TRBJ2-2; size: many; D: TRBD1; length: 15; CDR3: CAISGGQGHTGELFF; DNA: TGTGCCATCAGTGGGGGACAGGGCCACACCGGGGAGCTGTTTTTT
V: TRBV6-5; J: TRBJ2-2; size: -; D: -; length: 16; CDR3: CACRTTVGSNTGGLFF; DNA: TGTGCCTGCAGGACGACAGTTGGCTCGAACACCGGGGGGCTGTTTTTT
V: TRBV19; J: TRBJ1-4; size: many; D: TRBD1; length: 15; CDR3: CASRPAGTGNEKLFF; DNA: TGTGCCAGTAGACCCGCCGGGACAGGGAATGAAAAACTGTTTTTT
V: TRBV20-1; J: TRBJ2-2; size: many; D: TRBD2; length: 16; CDR3: CSAGDGGAPGTGELFF; DNA: TGCAGTGCTGGGGACGGGGGGGCCCCGGGAACCGGGGAGCTGTTTTTT
V: TRBV5-1; J: TRBJ2-1; size: -; D: -; length: 14; CDR3: CASSRGDTYNEQFF; DNA: TGCGCCAGCAGCCGGGGGGACACCTACAATGAGCAGTTCTTC
V: TRBV6-1; J: TRBJ1-5; size: -; D: -; length: 13; CDR3: CASISGGDQPQHF; DNA: TGTGCCAGCATCTCGGGAGGAGATCAGCCCCAGCATTTT
V: TRBV6-2/TRBV6-3; J: TRBJ2-3; size: many; D: -; length: 15; CDR3: CASSYKGTGTDTQYF; DNA: TGTGCCAGCAGTTATAAGGGGACGGGCACAGATACGCAGTATTTT
V: TRBV5-1; J: TRBJ1-1; size: many; D: -; length: 14; CDR3: CASTTEEGDTEAFF; DNA: TGCGCCAGCACGACAGAGGAAGGGGACACTGAAGCTTTCTTT
V: TRBV3-1; J: TRBJ2-6; size: few; D: -; length: 15; CDR3: CASSLRLSGANVLTF; DNA: TGTGCCAGCAGCCTTCGACTCTCTGGGGCCAACGTCCTGACTTTC
V: TRBV19; J: TRBJ2-3; size: many; D: TRBD2; length: 14; CDR3: CASREAGGTDTQYF; DNA: TGTGCCAGTAGGGAAGCGGGAGGCACAGATACGCAGTATTTT
V: TRBV6-5; J: TRBJ2-2; size: many; D: TRBD2; length: 17; CDR3: CASSYSRLAGQTGELFF; DNA: TGTGCCAGCAGTTACTCGCGACTAGCGGGGCAAACCGGGGAGCTGTTTTTT
V: TRBV28; J: TRBJ2-1; size: many; D: TRBD2; length: 15; CDR3: CASSLSGLAANEQFF; DNA: TGTGCCAGCAGCCTCTCTGGACTAGCCGCCAATGAGCAGTTCTTC
V: TRBV6-5; J: TRBJ1-1; size: -; D: -; length: 14; CDR3: CACRARQKNTEAFF; DNA: TGTGCCTGCAGAGCCCGACAGAAGAACACTGAAGCTTTCTTT
V: TRBV4-2; J: TRBJ2-3; size: many; D: -; length: 17; CDR3: CASSQAGMGTSTDTQYF; DNA: TGTGCCAGCAGCCAAGCGGGGATGGGTACTTCTACAGATACGCAGTATTTT
V: TRBV19; J: TRBJ2-1; size: many; D: TRBD1; length: 14; CDR3: CASRETGGPNEQFF; DNA: TGTGCCAGTAGGGAGACAGGGGGCCCGAATGAGCAGTTCTTC
V: TRBV3-1; J: TRBJ1-1; size: many; D: -; length: 15; CDR3: CASSQDQGKRAEAFF; DNA: TGTGCCAGCAGCCAAGATCAGGGGAAGAGGGCTGAAGCTTTCTTT
V: TRBV20-1; J: TRBJ1-1; size: many; D: -; length: 14; CDR3: CSATGAGSNTEAFF; DNA: TGCAGTGCCACCGGGGCAGGGAGCAACACTGAAGCTTTCTTT
V: TRBV11-1; J: TRBJ2-2; size: many; D: TRBD2; length: 14; CDR3: CASSFTSGDGELFF; DNA: TGTGCCAGCAGCTTTACTAGCGGGGACGGGGAGCTGTTTTTT
V: TRBV4-2; J: TRBJ1-1; size: many; D: -; length: 14; CDR3: CASSQVLGNTEAFF; DNA: TGTGCCAGCAGCCAAGTGCTGGGTAATACTGAAGCTTTCTTT
V: TRBV4-1; J: TRBJ1-1; size: -; D: -; length: 13; CDR3: CASSRERRTEAFF; DNA: TGCGCCAGCAGCCGAGAAAGGAGAACTGAAGCTTTCTTT
V: TRBV6-2/TRBV6-3; J: TRBJ2-1; size: many; D: -; length: 16; CDR3: CASRRRRESSYNEQFF; DNA: TGTGCCAGCAGACGGAGGAGGGAGAGCTCCTACAATGAGCAGTTCTTC
V: TRBV6-5; J: TRBJ2-5; size: many; D: -; length: 13; CDR3: CASSFGLGETQYF; DNA: TGTGCCAGCAGTTTTGGCCTTGGGGAGACCCAGTACTTC
V: TRBV20-1; J: TRBJ2-1; size: few; D: -; length: 14; CDR3: CSAENTGMGNEQFF; DNA: TGCAGTGCTGAGAATACAGGGATGGGGAATGAGCAGTTCTTC
V: TRBV6-6; J: TRBJ1-5; size: many; D: -; length: 15; CDR3: CASSYGTPGAPTQHF; DNA: TGTGCCAGCAGCTACGGGACACCCGGGGCACCAACCCAGCATTTT
V: TRBV6-1; J: TRBJ1-2; size: -; D: TRBD1; length: 14; CDR3: CASSQTGVSAGYTF; DNA: TGTGCCAGCAGCCAGACAGGGGTGTCTGCGGGCTACACCTTC
V: TRBV6-2/TRBV6-3; J: TRBJ2-7; size: many; D: -; length: 14; CDR3: CASSYQGVGYEQYF; DNA: TGTGCCAGCAGTTATCAGGGAGTAGGCTACGAGCAGTACTTC
V: TRBV20-1; J: TRBJ2-2; size: many; D: -; length: 16; CDR3: CSARDLGQGNTGELFF; DNA: TGCAGTGCTAGAGATCTGGGTCAGGGGAACACCGGGGAGCTGTTTTTT
V: TRBV29-1; J: TRBJ1-4; size: many; D: TRBD1; length: 12; CDR3: CSGGTGNEKLFF; DNA: TGCAGCGGCGGGACAGGGAATGAAAAACTGTTTTTT
V: TRBV29-1; J: TRBJ2-2; size: many; D: -; length: 13; CDR3: CSARTGGTGELFF; DNA: TGCAGCGCCCGCACCGGGGGCACCGGGGAGCTGTTTTTT
V: TRBV5-1; J: TRBJ1-1; size: many; D: -; length: 18; CDR3: CASSPFNEGRTLNTEAFF; DNA: TGCGCCAGCAGCCCTTTTAACGAGGGTAGGACTCTGAACACTGAAGCTTTCTTT
V: TRBV7-9; J: TRBJ2-1; size: many; D: TRBD2; length: 16; CDR3: CASSLDGLAGLNEQFF; DNA: TGTGCCAGCAGCTTAGACGGACTAGCGGGACTGAATGAGCAGTTCTTC
V: TRBV5-5; J: TRBJ2-5; size: few; D: TRBD1; length: 15; CDR3: CASSPGTGDYETQYF; DNA: TGTGCCAGCAGCCCCGGGACAGGGGATTATGAGACCCAGTACTTC
V: TRBV7-9; J: TRBJ1-1; size: few; D: TRBD1; length: 14; CDR3: CASSIGQGRTEAFF; DNA: TGTGCCAGCAGCATCGGACAGGGTCGAACTGAAGCTTTCTTT
V: TRBV7-9; J: TRBJ1-1; size: many; D: -; length: 12; CDR3: CASNTRNTEAFF; DNA: TGTGCAAGTAATACAAGAAACACTGAAGCTTTCTTT
V: TRBV6-5; J: TRBJ2-7; size: many; D: TRBD1; length: 14; CDR3: CASSYRDRVYEQYF; DNA: TGTGCCAGCAGTTACCGAGACAGGGTGTACGAGCAGTACTTC
V: TRBV5-1; J: TRBJ2-2; size: many; D: -; length: 15; CDR3: CASSLGGHQGGELFF; DNA: TGCGCCAGCAGCTTGGGGGGACACCAAGGCGGGGAGCTGTTTTTT
V: TRBV7-8; J: TRBJ1-3; size: many; D: -; length: 17; CDR3: CASSPITGTRSGNTIYF; DNA: TGTGCCAGCAGCCCGATAACAGGGACCCGCTCTGGAAACACCATATATTTT
V: TRBV12-3/TRBV12-4; J: TRBJ1-5; size: few; D: -; length: 17; CDR3: CASSLYRPGSGNQPQHF; DNA: TGTGCCAGCAGTTTATATCGACCGGGTAGTGGCAATCAGCCCCAGCATTTT
V: TRBV2; J: TRBJ2-5; size: many; D: TRBD2; length: 14; CDR3: CASSELAGSETQYF; DNA: TGTGCCAGCAGTGAATTAGCGGGGTCAGAGACCCAGTACTTC
V: TRBV30; J: TRBJ2-3; size: few; D: TRBD1; length: 15; CDR3: CACATGTGGTDTQYF; DNA: TGTGCCTGTGCAACCGGGACAGGGGGAACAGATACGCAGTATTTT
V: TRBV28; J: TRBJ1-1; size: -; D: -; length: 17; CDR3: CASNSAGLNERNTEAFF; DNA: TGTGCCAGCAATTCGGCAGGACTTAACGAAAGGAACACTGAAGCTTTCTTT
V: TRBV6-5; J: TRBJ1-1; size: many; D: -; length: 11; CDR3: CASCSGKEAFF; DNA: TGTGCCAGCTGCTCCGGAAAGGAAGCTTTCTTT
V: TRBV13; J: TRBJ1-1; size: -; D: -; length: 15; CDR3: CASSNRDTVYTEAFF; DNA: TGTGCCAGCAGCAACCGGGACACAGTATACACTGAAGCTTTCTTT
V: TRBV11-3; J: TRBJ2-3; size: many; D: -; length: 13; CDR3: CASSFQGRDTQYF; DNA: TGTGCCAGCAGCTTCCAGGGAAGAGATACGCAGTATTTT
V: TRBV11-2; J: TRBJ2-1; size: few; D: -; length: 14; CDR3: CASCSWLELDEQFF; DNA: TGTGCCAGCTGCTCCTGGCTTGAACTAGATGAGCAGTTTTTC
V: TRBV11-2; J: TRBJ2-7; size: -; D: TRBD2; length: 17; CDR3: CASSRIPRLAGGGEQYF; DNA: TGTGCCAGCAGCCGGATACCGCGACTAGCGGGAGGGGGGGAGCAGTACTTC
V: TRBV6-5; J: TRBJ1-1; size: many; D: TRBD1; length: 15; CDR3: CASSYKGGAGTEAFF; DNA: TGTGCCAGCAGTTACAAAGGGGGCGCGGGCACTGAAGCTTTCTTT